This T cell receptor (beta chain) emerged from a study of blood T cell repertoires in COVID-19. Original data processing: Reference gene primer amplification in the assay estimated nucleated cell counts. Sequenced by immunoSEQ multiplex PCR; TCRdb stores in-frame clones only, minus some. V and J calls and clone size are as listed in that table; D and trimming were resolved from the DNA. The sample has about 170,000 clones, over 80% seen once. The junction had 6 bases not matched to a gene; V was cut back by 3 bases and J by 5 bases. The CDR3 spans 15 residues. CDR1 is SGDLS, CDR2 YYNGEE, per germline.

The clonotype originates from a woman aged 80 or older with COVID-19, enrolled during active disease. Sequences were obtained from peripheral blood. V gene TRBV9 combines with J gene TRBJ2-1; 9 positions agree with TRBD2. This CDR3 reads CASSDRRLADNEQFF. The CDR3 nucleotides read TGTGCCAGCAGCGACAGGCGACTAGCGGACAATGAGCAGTTCTTC.